This TCR beta chain was sequenced during a study of radiotherapy plus CTLA-4 blockade in lung cancer. Measured with immunoSEQ multiplex PCR; TCRdb has only the in-frame clones, and not every one. The data show tens of thousands of clones, around 79% seen once. Overall study results and limits: TCR clones from tumors expanded in blood after radiotherapy plus ipilimumab.

Looked up from germline, CDR1 is LNHNV and CDR2 is YYDKDF (reference sequence). The CDR3 spans 15 residues. The V gene lost 0 bases and the J gene lost 7 bases, with 13 bases spanning the gap. Concerning this clone: Antigen: not known.

This TCR was recovered from a human donor with non-small cell lung cancer who had a partial response to radiotherapy plus ipilimumab. Some clones in this sample may be carry-over from other donors' samples. The rearrangement uses TRBV15 and TRBJ1-5; D is possibly TRBD1 (5 bases). This specimen consisted of peripheral blood, obtained from a patient treated with radiotherapy plus ipilimumab. The CDR3 spells CATSRDRGGGQPQHF. The CDR3 DNA reads TGTGCCACCAGCAGAGATCGGGGGGGAGGCCAGCCCCAGCATTTT. Full variable domain (rest looked up from reference TRBV15 and TRBJ1-5): DAMVIQNPRYQVTQFGKPVTLSCSQTLNHNVMYWYQQKSSQAPKLLFHYYDKDFNNEADTPDNFQSRRPNTSFCFLDIRSPGLGDTAMYLCATSRDRGGGQPQHFGDGTRLSIL.